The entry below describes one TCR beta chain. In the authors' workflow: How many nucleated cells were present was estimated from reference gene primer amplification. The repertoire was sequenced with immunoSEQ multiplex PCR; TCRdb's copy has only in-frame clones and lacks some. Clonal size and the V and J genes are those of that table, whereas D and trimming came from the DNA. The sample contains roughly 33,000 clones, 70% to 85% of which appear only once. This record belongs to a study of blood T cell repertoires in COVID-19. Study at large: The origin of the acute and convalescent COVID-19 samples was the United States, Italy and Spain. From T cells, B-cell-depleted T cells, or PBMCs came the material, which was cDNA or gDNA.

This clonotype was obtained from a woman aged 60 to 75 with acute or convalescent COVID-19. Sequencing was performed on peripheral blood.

The CDR3 coding sequence is TGCAGCGTAGGGGCCACCGGGGAGCTGTTTTTT. Amino acid sequence: CSVGATGELFF. This chain links TRBV29-1 with TRBJ2-2, with a tentative D call TRBD1 (5 bases). V lost 6 bases, J lost 4 bases, and 6 bases lay in between. The V gene's germline CDR1 is SQVTM and CDR2 ANQGSEA. This CDR3 comprises 11 residues.